A single sample gave rise to the 32 T cell receptor beta chains below, sequenced in a study of control samples from healthy donors and cancer patients. Sequencing used immunoSEQ multiplex PCR; TCRdb keeps in-frame clones, though not all of them. Of 85,000 to 95,000 clones in the sample, roughly four fifths are singletons; the top ten hold approximately 9.8%. The sequenced sample consisted of blood. Receptor source: a woman in her fifties or sixties in good health.

This clone was seen once. The chain links TRBV6-5 to TRBJ2-2, with D unresolved. The germline V gene encodes CDR1 MNHEY and CDR2 SVGAGI. Trimming pared 5 bases from V and 5 bases from J, leaving 12 bases between. This CDR3 has 14 amino acids. This chain's CDR3 is CASSIATTTGELFF. The DNA for the CDR3 is TGTGCCAGCAGTATCGCTACTACAACCGGGGAGCTGTTTTTT.

The V and J genes are TRBV28 and TRBJ2-7; maybe TRBD1 (6 bases). This CDR3 contains 16 residues. Germline CDR1 reads MDHEN; CDR2 reads SYDVKM. Trimming took 3 bases from V and 0 from J, leaving 15 bases between them. CDR3 amino acids: CASSFLSRTDSYEQYF. The CDR3 coding sequence is TGTGCCAGCAGTTTCCTCTCCCGGACAGACTCCTACGAGCAGTACTTC.

V and J are TRBV29-1 and TRBJ1-1; no reliable D call. Germline CDR1 is SQVTM and CDR2 is ANQGSEA. The ends were cut back, 2 bases at V and 8 bases at J, with 12 bases in the middle. CDR3 length: 12 amino acids. CDR3 DNA: TGCAGCGTTGAAAAGGACGGTGCGGAAGCTTTCTTT. This sequence encodes CSVEKDGAEAFF.

The J gene is TRBJ2-7, the V gene TRBV7-9, with a tentative D call TRBD2 (6 bases). Deletions cut 8 bases from V and 10 bases from J, with 15 bases between. Per the germline V gene, CDR1 is SEHNR and CDR2 is FQNEAQ (reference sequence). CDR3 length equals 11 residues. The CDR3 coding sequence is TGTGCCAGCGGCTCGGGGGTACCCCAGTACTTC. The encoded protein is CASGSGVPQYF.

The CDR3 region has the DNA TGTGCCAGCAGCCAGGGAGTGTTAGGGCCGAGCGGAGCTTTCTTT. It codes for CASSQGVLGPSGAFF. This sequence joins TRBV3-1 (or the pseudogene TRBV3-2) and TRBJ1-1; D is unclear. The V gene lost 3 bases and the J gene lost 10 bases, with 21 bases spanning the gap. There are 15 residues in the CDR3. The germline V gene has CDR1 LGHDT and CDR2 YNNKEL (reference sequence).

The rearrangement links TRBV7-6 to TRBJ1-4; D may be TRBD1 (6 bases). The V end lost 5 bases, the J end lost 0 bases, and 13 bases lay between the germline ends. In germline, CDR1 is SGHVS, CDR2 FNYEAQ. There are 16 residues in the CDR3. The CDR3 here is CASSLTGGATNEKLFF. The CDR3 coding sequence is TGTGCCAGCAGCCTAACGGGGGGCGCAACTAATGAAAAACTGTTTTTT.

V gene TRBV9 combines with J gene TRBJ2-5, with 8 bases lining up with TRBD1. With 4 bases clipped from V and 3 bases from J, the junction kept 5 bases outside the gene matches. This CDR3 is 14 amino acids long. Germline V lookup: CDR1 SGDLS, CDR2 YYNGEE. The CDR3 DNA reads as TGTGCCAGCAGCAAAGGGACAGGTGAAGAGACCCAGTACTTC. It specifies CASSKGTGEETQYF.

The chain uses TRBV7-9 and TRBJ2-2; 7 nucleotides match TRBD2. Germline trimming cut 1 base from V and 1 base from J; bases unmatched to any gene: 3. The CDR3 is made up of 16 amino acids. In germline, CDR1 is SEHNR, CDR2 FQNEAQ (reference sequence). This CDR3 is CASSLVASGNTGELFF. DNA of the CDR3: TGTGCCAGCAGCTTAGTAGCTAGCGGGAACACCGGGGAGCTGTTTTTT. Combining the CDR3 with reference TRBV7-9 and TRBJ2-2 gives the whole variable domain DTGVSQNPRHKITKRGQNVTFRCDPISEHNRLYWYRQTLGQGPEFLTYFQNEAQLEKSRLLSDRFSAERPKGSFSTLEIQRTEQGDSAMYLCASSLVASGNTGELFFGEGSRLTVL.

The chain's CDR3 is CASSEATLWTGYNEQFF. In DNA, the CDR3 is TGTGCCAGCAGTGAAGCAACCCTCTGGACAGGGTACAATGAGCAGTTCTTC. This sequence joins TRBV2 and TRBJ2-1; 8 bases line up with TRBD1. Germline loops: CDR1 SNHLY, CDR2 FYNNEI. The V gene end was trimmed by 0 bases and the J gene end by 4 bases; junction bases not matched to a gene: 8. There are 17 residues in the CDR3.

The chain uses TRBV19 and TRBJ2-2; possibly TRBD1 for D (6 bases). Germline values: CDR1 LNHDA, CDR2 SQIVND (reference sequence). The CDR3 loop spans 11 amino acids. In DNA form, the CDR3 reads TGTGGAAGCAGGGGCACCGGGGAGCTGTTTTTT. Translating it yields CGSRGTGELFF.

The gene calls are TRBV3-1 (or the pseudogene TRBV3-2) and TRBJ2-5; 9 positions match TRBD2. The trim removed 8 bases at V and 4 bases at J, leaving 5 bases unmatched. The CDR3 spans 13 residues. Germline V CDR1 and CDR2: LGHDT, YNNKEL (reference sequence). The CDR3 DNA sequence: TGTGCCAGCCGAGGACTAGCGCCAGAGACCCAGTACTTC. Its translation: CASRGLAPETQYF.

J is TRBJ2-3 and V is TRBV7-9; the D is unclear. The CDR3 runs to 16 residues. Between the trimmed V and J ends, which lost 2 bases and 0 bases, there was a span of 12 bases. Germline V lookup: CDR1 SEHNR, CDR2 FQNEAQ (reference sequence). CDR3 DNA: TGTGCCAGCAGCTTATCAGGTGGAGTTAGCACAGATACGCAGTATTTT. Protein product: CASSLSGGVSTDTQYF.

This clone was observed once. V is TRBV4-1 and J is TRBJ1-6, with D unclear. Germline CDR1 reads MGHRA; CDR2 reads YSYEKL. There are 16 residues in the CDR3. Trimming removed 0 bases at V and 6 bases at J, with 12 bases between. DNA for the CDR3: TGCGCCAGCAGCCAAGATCAAGGACGAGCTAATTCACCCCTCCACTTT. It is translated as CASSQDQGRANSPLHF.

The CDR3 sequence: CASSPRGLENIQYF. The CDR3 DNA reads as TGCGCCAGCAGCCCCAGGGGGCTGGAAAACATTCAGTACTTC. The gene calls are TRBV5-1 and TRBJ2-4, with 8 nucleotides matching TRBD1. J gave up 5 bases and V 4 bases, and 5 bases lay outside the gene matches. CDR3 size: 14 residues. In germline, CDR1 is SGHRS, CDR2 YFSETQ.

This chain uses TRBV2 with TRBJ2-2; D remains unclear. In germline, CDR1 is SNHLY, CDR2 FYNNEI. The CDR3 totals 13 residues. Trimming removed 5 bases from V and 6 bases from J, with 10 bases in between. The CDR3 spells CASSPFGSGELFF. CDR3 bases: TGTGCCAGCAGTCCCTTTGGTTCCGGGGAGCTGTTTTTT.

This clone was detected only once. In nucleotides, the CDR3 is TGTGCCAGCAGCTTAGCGGGGACTAGGACACACAATGAGCAGTTCTTC. Its translation: CASSLAGTRTHNEQFF. This rearrangement joins TRBV7-9 to TRBJ2-1; 8 nucleotides match TRBD2. The V gene's germline CDR1 is SEHNR and CDR2 FQNEAQ (reference sequence). The CDR3 length is 16 residues. Losses at the gene ends were 0 bases for V and 5 bases for J; bases not matched to a gene: 6.

The rearrangement joins TRBV28 to TRBJ1-5; 7 bases align to TRBD1. CDR3 length: 15 amino acids. Trimming took 2 bases from V and 2 from J; bases not matched to a gene: 3. Germline CDR1 and CDR2: MDHEN and SYDVKM. The CDR3 nucleotides read TGTGCCAGCAGTTTAGAGGGGGCAGGCAATCAGCCCCAGCATTTT. Translation: CASSLEGAGNQPQHF.

The chain carries TRBV5-1 and TRBJ1-2, with 11 positions matching TRBD1. The CDR3 consists of 13 residues. The J segment lost 8 bases and the V segment lost 3 bases, leaving 3 bases of the junction unmatched. Germline values: CDR1 SGHRS, CDR2 YFSETQ. CDR3 nucleotide sequence: TGCGCCAGCAGCTCGGGACAGGGGGAGGGCTACACCTTC. It codes for CASSSGQGEGYTF. The variable domain in full, completed from reference TRBV5-1 and TRBJ1-2, reads KAGVTQTPRYLIKTRGQQVTLSCSPISGHRSVSWYQQTPGQGLQFLFEYFSETQRNKGNFPGRFSGRQFSNSRSEMNVSTLELGDSALYLCASSSGQGEGYTFGSGTRLTVV.

The gene calls are TRBV27 and TRBJ2-6; no clear D. This CDR3 spans 15 amino acids. Germline V gives CDR1 MNHEY, CDR2 SMNVEV (reference sequence). V was trimmed by 6 bases and J by 1 base, leaving 10 bases between them. The CDR3 DNA sequence: TGTGCCAGCAGAGCCCTCGTGTCTGGGGCCAACGTCCTGACTTTC. Its translation: CASRALVSGANVLTF.

The chain joins TRBV19 to TRBJ2-1; 11 nucleotides match TRBD1. CDR3 size: 16 residues. After removal of 6 bases from V and 7 bases from J, the junction contained 11 bases not matched to a gene. Germline loops: CDR1 LNHDA, CDR2 SQIVND (reference sequence). The CDR3 loop reads CASRPHRDRGRNEQFF. The CDR3, as DNA: TGTGCCAGTAGGCCCCACCGGGACAGGGGGAGGAATGAGCAGTTCTTC. Full variable domain (rest looked up from reference TRBV19 and TRBJ2-1): DGGITQSPKYLFRKEGQNVTLSCEQNLNHDAMYWYRQDPGQGLRLIYYSQIVNDFQKGDIAEGYSVSREKKESFPLTVTSAQKNPTAFYLCASRPHRDRGRNEQFFGPGTRLTVL.

V is TRBV3-1 (or the pseudogene TRBV3-2) and J is TRBJ2-7; D gene uncertain. This CDR3 comprises 18 residues. Trimming took 0 bases from V and 3 from J, leaving 21 bases between them. Germline-derived CDR1 and CDR2 are LGHDT and YNNKEL (reference sequence). The CDR3 spells CASSQETPGWRWGYEQYF. Here the CDR3 DNA reads TGTGCCAGCAGCCAAGAAACCCCTGGTTGGCGGTGGGGCTACGAGCAGTACTTC.

The rearrangement uses TRBV12-3 or TRBV12-4 and TRBJ1-2; D uncertain. Trimming removed 2 bases from V and 5 bases from J, with 9 bases in between. The CDR3 covers 13 residues. The CDR3 nucleotides are TGTGCCAGCAGTTTATCCGTAGGGTATGGCTACACCTTC. Translation: CASSLSVGYGYTF.

V is TRBV19 and J is TRBJ2-2, with D tentatively TRBD2 (5 bases). The germline CDR1 and CDR2 sequences are LNHDA and SQIVND (reference sequence). V was shortened by 6 bases and J by 6 bases, with 11 bases between the two germline ends. The CDR3 consists of 13 residues. In DNA, the CDR3 is TGTGCCAGTAGCTCGGGGTTGGCCGGGGAGCTGTTTTTT. This codes for CASSSGLAGELFF.

The chain combines TRBV2 with TRBJ1-6; D is undetermined. With 5 bases removed from V and 5 bases from J, the gap between germline ends came to 7 bases. The CDR3 consists of 13 residues. Germline CDR1 and CDR2: SNHLY and FYNNEI. The CDR3 here is CASSNSNNSPLHF. The CDR3, as DNA: TGTGCCAGCAGTAACAGCAATAATTCACCCCTCCACTTT.

The genes are TRBV4-3 and TRBJ2-5; D might be TRBD1 (6 bases). The CDR3 totals 15 residues. Per germline, CDR1 LGHNA and CDR2 YSLEER. V lost 0 bases and J lost 4, with 12 bases in between. In DNA form, the CDR3 reads TGCGCCAGCAGCCAAGATTGGACAGTTCCAGAGACCCAGTACTTC. Its protein is CASSQDWTVPETQYF.

The J gene is TRBJ1-5, the V gene TRBV10-3, with 9 bases identical to TRBD1. The V gene's germline CDR1 is ENHRY and CDR2 SYGVKD. V gave up 3 bases and J gave up 8 bases; unmatched junction bases: 5. This CDR3 comprises 14 residues. CDR3: CAISEGQGIEPQHF. CDR3 DNA: TGTGCCATCAGTGAAGGACAGGGGATCGAGCCCCAGCATTTT.

The chain employs TRBV6-5 and TRBJ1-3; D unclear. V was trimmed by 5 bases and J by 3 bases, leaving 8 bases between them. CDR1 and CDR2 (germline): MNHEY, SVGAGI. This CDR3 has 13 amino acids. This CDR3 reads CASSPQYGNTIYF. The CDR3 DNA follows: TGTGCCAGCAGTCCACAATATGGAAACACCATATATTTT.

CDR3 DNA sequence: TGTGCCAGTAGTATGGGGGCGAGCAGGGGTAGTGAAGCTTTCTTT. It specifies CASSMGASRGSEAFF. The chain couples TRBV19 to TRBJ1-1; D perhaps matches TRBD1 (6 bases). The CDR3 is made up of 15 amino acids. Between the trimmed V and J ends, which lost 3 bases and 7 bases, there was a span of 18 bases. CDR1 and CDR2 from the germline V gene are LNHDA and SQIVND (reference sequence).

This clone appeared a few times. The J gene is TRBJ2-1, the V gene TRBV3-1 (or the pseudogene TRBV3-2); 11 bases are shared with TRBD1. Germline V CDR1 and CDR2: LGHDT, YNNKEL (reference sequence). The CDR3 has 15 amino acids. Trimming cost V 5 bases and J 6 bases; bases outside gene matches: 6. The CDR3 here is CASSSRGQGVNEQFF. CDR3 sequence (DNA): TGTGCCAGCAGCTCGAGGGGACAGGGGGTCAATGAGCAGTTCTTC.

Of note for this clone: Other DNA sequences within the sample encode an identical CDR3. The chain joins TRBV18 to TRBJ2-1; D remains ambiguous. V was shortened by 0 bases and J by 4 bases, with 7 bases between the two germline ends. Germline loops: CDR1 KGHSH, CDR2 LQKENI. This CDR3 is 14 amino acids long. CDR3 bases: TGTGCCAGCTCACCACCGCCGGTGTACAATGAGCAGTTCTTC. This encodes CASSPPPVYNEQFF.

The chain is built from TRBV6-6 and TRBJ2-1; 11 bases fit TRBD2. Germline CDR1 and CDR2: MNHNY and SVGAGI (reference sequence). V was pared by 4 bases and J by 8 bases, with 4 bases of the junction left unmatched. The CDR3 consists of 14 residues. The chain's CDR3 is CASSFTSGSYEQFF. CDR3 nucleotides: TGTGCCAGCAGTTTTACTAGCGGGAGTTATGAGCAGTTCTTC.

The chain combines TRBV2 with TRBJ1-6; perhaps TRBD1 as D (5 bases). The CDR3 consists of 13 residues. V shed 6 bases and J shed 10 bases, with 13 bases lying between them. CDR1 and CDR2 from the germline V gene are SNHLY and FYNNEI. Written as DNA, the CDR3 is TGTGCCAGCAGGGGACGGGGGGAATCACCCCTCCACTTT. This gives the protein CASRGRGESPLHF.